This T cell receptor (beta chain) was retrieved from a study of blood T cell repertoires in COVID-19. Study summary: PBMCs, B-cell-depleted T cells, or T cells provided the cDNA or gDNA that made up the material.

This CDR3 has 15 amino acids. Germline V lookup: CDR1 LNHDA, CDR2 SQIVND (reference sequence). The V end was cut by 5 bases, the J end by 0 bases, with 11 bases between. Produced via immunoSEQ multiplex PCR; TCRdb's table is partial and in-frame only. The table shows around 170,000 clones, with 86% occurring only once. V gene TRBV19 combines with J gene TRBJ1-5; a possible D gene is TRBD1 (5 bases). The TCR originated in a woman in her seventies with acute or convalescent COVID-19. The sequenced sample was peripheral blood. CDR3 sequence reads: CASSPRGYSNQPQHF. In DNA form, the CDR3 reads TGTGCCAGTAGTCCAAGGGGCTATAGCAATCAGCCCCAGCATTTT.